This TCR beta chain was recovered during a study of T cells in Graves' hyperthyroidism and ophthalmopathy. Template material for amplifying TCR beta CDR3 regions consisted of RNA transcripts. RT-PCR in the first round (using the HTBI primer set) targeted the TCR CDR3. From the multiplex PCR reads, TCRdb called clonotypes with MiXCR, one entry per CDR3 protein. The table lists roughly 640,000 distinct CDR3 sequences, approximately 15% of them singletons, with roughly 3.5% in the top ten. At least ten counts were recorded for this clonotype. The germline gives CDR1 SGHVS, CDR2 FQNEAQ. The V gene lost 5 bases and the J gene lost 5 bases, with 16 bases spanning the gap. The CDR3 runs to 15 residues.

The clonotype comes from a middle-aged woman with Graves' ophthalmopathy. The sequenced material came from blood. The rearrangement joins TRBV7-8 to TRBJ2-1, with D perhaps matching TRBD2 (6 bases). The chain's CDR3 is CASSVTGTSNNEQFF. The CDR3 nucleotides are TGTGCCAGCAGCGTAACCGGGACTTCAAACAATGAGCAGTTCTTC.